The TCR beta chain described here comes from a study of T cell responses to AZD1222 COVID-19 vaccine. Study-level background: Analyses pooled second doses at about 4 or about 12 weeks. General study points: Baseline serostatus was positive in only a handful of AZD1222 recipients.

Using immunoSEQ multiplex PCR, the repertoire was profiled, and TCRdb retains in-frame clones only, with some absent. The data contain fewer than 200,000 clones, almost 90% of them singletons. The length of the CDR3 is 13 residues. Trimming pared 0 bases from V and 7 bases from J, leaving 10 bases between. The germline V gene encodes CDR1 GTSNPN and CDR2 SVGIG (reference sequence). A note on this clone: Its specificity is unknown.

The genes are TRBV30 and TRBJ1-5; D may be TRBD1 (5 bases). This receptor was obtained from an adult in good health. Sequenced material: peripheral blood, taken on day 0 of AZD1222 vaccination. In nucleotides, the CDR3 is TGTGCCTGGAGTGTAGGGGTACAGCAGCCCCAGCATTTT. The encoded protein is CAWSVGVQQPQHF.